Below, 32 T cell receptor beta chains from the same sample are listed, as sequenced in a study of cytomegalovirus exposure and HLA in healthy donors. The PCR employed 60 Vbeta primers together with 13 Jbeta primers. The method was immunoSEQ multiplex PCR; TCRdb's version includes in-frame clones alone and lacks a portion of them. The sample yields about 99,000 clones, 79% seen once. Sequences were obtained from PBMCs. Receptor source: a male donor in good health and CMV-seropositive.

Remarks on this clone: A read error may produce the germline difference seen at one junction end. At the DNA level, this CDR3 is encoded by other sequences in the same sample as well. The chain has TRBV5-6 and TRBJ1-1; D ambiguous. Per the germline V gene, CDR1 is SGHDT and CDR2 is YYEEEE. CDR3 length equals 14 residues. CDR3 loop: CASSLPGMNTEAFF. CDR3 in DNA: TGTGCCAGCAGCTTGCCGGGGATGAACACTGAAGCTTTTTTT.

This chain links TRBV6-1 with TRBJ1-6; no firm D call. V shed 7 bases and J shed 11 bases, with 15 bases lying between them. Looked up from germline, CDR1 is MNHNS and CDR2 is SASEGT. CDR3 length: 13 residues. This CDR3 reads CASTEQPRPPLHF. For the CDR3, the DNA is TGTGCCAGCACGGAACAGCCGAGACCACCCCTCCACTTT.

J is TRBJ2-5 and V is TRBV9, with D possibly TRBD2 on 6 matching bases. Trimming pared 4 bases from V and 2 bases from J, leaving 12 bases between. CDR3 length: 14 residues. The germline V gene has CDR1 SGDLS and CDR2 YYNGEE. The CDR3 region is CASSRSGEQETQYF. As DNA, the CDR3 is TGTGCCAGCAGCAGGTCGGGGGAGCAAGAGACCCAGTACTTC.

The chain recombines TRBV2 with TRBJ1-6; 7 bases match TRBD1. CDR3 length: 15 residues. CDR1 is SNHLY, CDR2 FYNNEI, per germline. The J segment lost 7 bases and the V segment lost 0 bases, leaving 3 bases of the junction unmatched. CDR3 region: CASSEARGKNSPLHF. As DNA, the CDR3 is TGTGCCAGCAGTGAAGCCAGGGGGAAGAATTCACCCCTCCACTTT.

The chain uses TRBV5-1 and TRBJ2-1; 10 bases align to TRBD1. This CDR3 is 15 amino acids long. J lost 7 bases, V lost 0 bases, and 4 bases had no gene match. Germline-derived CDR1 and CDR2 are SGHRS and YFSETQ. CDR3 sequence (DNA): TGCGCCAGCAGCTTGGGGCGACAGGGGGCAAATGAGCAGTTCTTC. It is translated as CASSLGRQGANEQFF.

The rearrangement joins TRBV12-5 to TRBJ1-2; D perhaps matches TRBD1 (5 bases). Germline CDR1 is LGHNT and CDR2 is FRNRAP. Trimming cost V 0 bases and J 0 bases, with 23 bases left between them. This CDR3 has 20 residues. In DNA form, the CDR3 reads TGTGCTAGTGGTTTGGTCGTGGCAGGGAAAGAGCTATCGGCTAACTATGGCTACACCTTC. This translates into CASGLVVAGKELSANYGYTF.

J is TRBJ1-2 and V is TRBV5-6; the D gene is possibly TRBD1 (5 bases). The CDR3 covers 13 residues. V lost 6 bases, J lost 4 bases, and 13 bases lay in between. The germline V gene has CDR1 SGHDT and CDR2 YYEEEE. The CDR3 loop is CASTPDRAYGYTF. The CDR3 coding sequence is TGTGCCAGCACCCCAGACAGAGCCTATGGCTACACCTTC.

The rearrangement uses TRBV7-2 and TRBJ2-7, with D possibly being TRBD1 (8 bases). V was shortened by 3 bases and J by 5 bases, with 17 bases between the two germline ends. The CDR3 has 15 residues. Per the germline V gene, CDR1 is SGHTA and CDR2 is FQGNSA. CDR3 sequence reads: CASSFTGGGGHEQYF. DNA for the CDR3: TGTGCCAGCAGCTTCACAGGGGGAGGGGGACACGAGCAGTACTTC.

This clone came up once. The chain has TRBV9 and TRBJ2-1, with 11 bases identical to TRBD2. Germline CDR1 and CDR2: SGDLS and YYNGEE. The CDR3 has 17 amino acids. V dropped 3 bases and J dropped 0; count of bases not matched to a gene: 5. This CDR3 is CASSEVAGGLSYNEQFF. CDR3 in DNA: TGTGCCAGCAGCGAGGTAGCGGGGGGGCTCTCCTACAATGAGCAGTTCTTC.

This chain links TRBV5-1 with TRBJ1-1; D is undetermined. This CDR3 is 14 amino acids long. Per the germline V gene, CDR1 is SGHRS and CDR2 is YFSETQ. Trimming stripped 0 bases from V and 0 bases from J, with 6 bases between. The DNA for the CDR3 is TGCGCCAGCAGCTTGGTTGTTATGAACACTGAAGCTTTCTTT. It is translated as CASSLVVMNTEAFF.

The rearrangement uses TRBV18 and TRBJ1-5; D is perhaps TRBD1 (6 bases). The V end lost 6 bases, the J end lost 0 bases, and 9 bases lay between the germline ends. This CDR3 has 14 residues. The germline CDR1 and CDR2 sequences are KGHSH and LQKENI. CDR3 in DNA: TGTGCCAGCTCGGGGACAAATAGCAATCAGCCCCAGCATTTT. Its protein is CASSGTNSNQPQHF.

In this sample, this clone turned up a few times. The gene calls are TRBV11-2 and TRBJ1-1; D is perhaps TRBD1 (5 bases). The CDR3 extends over 16 amino acids. Trimming shortened V by 2 bases and J by 0 bases, and 13 bases separated the two germline ends. Per germline, CDR1 SGHAT and CDR2 FQNNGV. CDR3 DNA: TGTGCCAGCAGCTTAAGAACAGGTTACATGAACACTGAAGCTTTCTTT. Protein sequence: CASSLRTGYMNTEAFF.

The V gene is TRBV6-1, the J gene TRBJ2-7; a weak D match, TRBD1 (5 bases). The V end lost 3 bases, the J end lost 5 bases, and 8 bases lay between the germline ends. The germline V gene encodes CDR1 MNHNS and CDR2 SASEGT. The CDR3 covers 12 residues. For the CDR3, the DNA is TGTGCCAGCAGTGATCCAGGGAACGAGCAGTACTTC. This sequence encodes CASSDPGNEQYF.

The gene calls are TRBV6-1 and TRBJ2-1; D uncertain. This CDR3 region has 11 residues. Germline V gene lookup returns CDR1 MNHNS and CDR2 SASEGT. Trimming removed 5 bases from V and 9 bases from J, with 8 bases in between. The CDR3 coding sequence is TGTGCCAGCAGTCCCCAGCGTGAGCAGTTCTTC. It specifies CASSPQREQFF.

Only one count was recorded for this clone. The CDR3 DNA reads TGTGCCAGCAGTGTCGAATCGGTGCGAGGAACCCAGTACTTC. Translating gives CASSVESVRGTQYF. The chain is built from TRBV2 and TRBJ2-5; D not certain. Germline CDR1 SNHLY, CDR2 FYNNEI. V lost 4 bases, J lost 8 bases, and 17 bases lay in between. This CDR3 is 14 amino acids long.

The V call is TRBV5-8, the J call TRBJ1-5, with D hard to call. The CDR3 runs 15 residues. V shed 2 bases and J shed 1 base, with 10 bases lying between them. Germline V lookup: CDR1 SGHTS, CDR2 YDEGEE. The CDR3 reads CASSLRLESNQPQHF. The CDR3 nucleotides read TGTGCCAGCAGCTTACGTTTGGAGAGCAATCAGCCCCAGCATTTT.

This clone showed up just a few times. The gene calls are TRBV7-9 and TRBJ2-7; D perhaps matches TRBD2 (6 bases). CDR1 is SEHNR and CDR2 is FQNEAQ in the germline V gene (reference sequence). Trimming removed 4 bases at V and 3 bases at J, with 13 bases between. The CDR3 totals 14 residues. CDR3 sequence reads: CASSSELAVYEQYF. CDR3 coding DNA: TGTGCCAGCAGCTCCGAACTAGCTGTCTACGAGCAGTACTTC.

The CDR3 loop is CASSVGGDYGYTF. The DNA of the CDR3 is TGTGCCAGCAGTGTTGGCGGAGACTATGGCTACACCTTC. V is TRBV6-1 and J is TRBJ1-2; D is undetermined. Germline V gene data show CDR1 as MNHNS and CDR2 as SASEGT. The CDR3 runs to 13 residues. Trimming shortened V by 4 bases and J by 3 bases, and 9 bases separated the two germline ends.

This clone was recorded only once. The rearrangement links TRBV5-1 to TRBJ2-2; 10 nucleotides align to TRBD1. Germline V lookup: CDR1 SGHRS, CDR2 YFSETQ. The CDR3 is made up of 16 amino acids. The trim removed 1 base at V and 4 bases at J, leaving 4 bases unmatched. This CDR3 is CASSLTRTGGTGELFF. CDR3 nucleotide sequence: TGCGCCAGCAGCTTGACCCGGACAGGGGGCACCGGGGAGCTGTTTTTT.

This clone occurred a few times. V gene TRBV5-1 combines with J gene TRBJ2-5; D might be TRBD2 (6 bases). The CDR3 spans 17 residues. Trimming shortened V by 0 bases and J by 2 bases, and 17 bases separated the two germline ends. The germline V gene encodes CDR1 SGHRS and CDR2 YFSETQ. CDR3 protein: CASSLATGRGWQETQYF. CDR3 bases: TGCGCCAGCAGCTTGGCGACTGGACGGGGGTGGCAAGAGACCCAGTACTTC.

The J gene is TRBJ2-6, the V gene TRBV5-1, with 8 bases aligning to TRBD1. The junction had 4 bases not matched to a gene; V was cut back by 7 bases and J by 1 base. CDR1 and CDR2 (germline): SGHRS, YFSETQ. The CDR3 loop spans 15 amino acids. CDR3 region: CASWTGLSGANVLTF. DNA for the CDR3: TGCGCCAGCTGGACAGGGCTGTCTGGGGCCAACGTCCTGACTTTC.

The chain combines TRBV30 with TRBJ1-1; tentatively, D is TRBD1 (6 bases). CDR3 size: 16 residues. The germline CDR1 and CDR2 sequences are GTSNPN and SVGIG (reference sequence). Trimming left V 0 bases short and J 1 base short, with 15 bases between. CDR3 sequence (DNA): TGTGCCTGGAGTGTACTTTTAACAGGGTGGAACACTGAAGCTTTCTTT. It codes for CAWSVLLTGWNTEAFF.

The chain carries TRBV14 and TRBJ1-4, with D maybe TRBD1 (5 bases). The V gene lost 3 bases and the J gene lost 8 bases, with 16 bases spanning the gap. The CDR3 covers 15 residues. CDR1 is SGHDN, CDR2 FVKESK, per germline. Here the CDR3 reads CASSHTTGWGEKLFF. In nucleotides, the CDR3 is TGTGCCAGCAGCCACACCACAGGTTGGGGAGAAAAACTGTTTTTT.

Written as DNA, the CDR3 is TGTGCCAGCAGTAAACCCGGGACAGCTGGAAACACCATATATTTT. This encodes CASSKPGTAGNTIYF. This sequence joins TRBV6-5 and TRBJ1-3, with 7 bases matching TRBD1. The germline V gene encodes CDR1 MNHEY and CDR2 SVGAGI. The CDR3 length is 15 residues. V lost 5 bases to trimming and J lost 2 bases; unmatched junction nucleotides: 6.

To note about this clone: The junction departs from germline at one end; a sequencing error may be responsible. The chain employs TRBV5-1 and TRBJ2-2; 8 bases match TRBD1. Looked up from germline, CDR1 is SGHRS and CDR2 is YFSETQ. The CDR3 is 18 residues long. Written as DNA, the CDR3 is TGCGCCATCAGCGAGTCCCGGGACAGGAATCGGAACACCGGGGAGCTGTTTTTT. Encoded protein: CAISESRDRNRNTGELFF.

CDR3 DNA: TGTGCCAGCAGTCCCCGGACAGGGATAGGATCCTACGAGCAGTACTTC. It translates to CASSPRTGIGSYEQYF. The chain recombines TRBV27 with TRBJ2-7, with TRBD1 matching over 8 bases. J lost 1 base, V lost 5 bases, and 10 bases had no gene match. The CDR3 covers 16 residues. Germline loops: CDR1 MNHEY, CDR2 SMNVEV (reference sequence).

The chain couples TRBV5-1 to TRBJ2-3; the match to TRBD1 covers 7 bases. V shed 7 bases and J 2 bases; nucleotides not matched to a gene: 7. The CDR3 extends over 14 amino acids. The germline gives CDR1 SGHRS, CDR2 YFSETQ. Here the CDR3 reads CASATGTTTDTQYF. For the CDR3, the DNA is TGCGCCAGCGCGACAGGGACAACCACAGATACGCAGTATTTT.

This clone appeared a single time. The rearrangement links TRBV9 to TRBJ1-2, with TRBD1 matching over 11 bases. J was trimmed by 6 bases and V by 3 bases; bases with no gene match: 10. The CDR3 has 16 amino acids. Germline V gene sequence: CDR1 SGDLS, CDR2 YYNGEE. The CDR3 here is CASSASGTGGSDGYTF. In DNA form, the CDR3 reads TGTGCCAGCAGCGCGTCCGGGACAGGGGGTTCGGATGGCTACACCTTC.

This chain joins TRBV10-2 and TRBJ1-2; D perhaps matches TRBD1 (5 bases). Trimming pared 5 bases from V and 2 bases from J, leaving 9 bases between. CDR1 is WSHSY, CDR2 SAAADI, per germline. The CDR3 totals 13 residues. The DNA for the CDR3 is TGCGCCAGCAGTCCTAGGGGAAACTATGGCTACACCTTC. Protein product: CASSPRGNYGYTF.

The chain is built from TRBV6-1 and TRBJ1-5; D remains unclear. The CDR3 consists of 15 residues. Germline V gene data show CDR1 as MNHNS and CDR2 as SASEGT. V was shortened by 6 bases and J by 4 bases, with 16 bases between the two germline ends. In nucleotides, the CDR3 is TGTGCCAGCAGCAGATTGGAGGTTGGGAATCAGCCCCAGCATTTT. Encoded protein: CASSRLEVGNQPQHF.

This clone was seen a handful of times. The gene calls are TRBV14 and TRBJ2-7, with D unclear. CDR1 and CDR2 from the germline V gene are SGHDN and FVKESK. This CDR3 contains 14 residues. The V and J ends lost 6 bases and 0 bases respectively, with 12 bases between them. CDR3 in amino acids: CASRSGSNSYEQYF. The CDR3, as DNA: TGTGCCAGCAGATCAGGTAGTAACTCCTACGAGCAGTACTTC.

The J gene is TRBJ1-2, the V gene TRBV10-3, with a weak D call TRBD1 (6 bases). Deletions cut 7 bases from V and 2 bases from J, with 11 bases between. Germline CDR1 ENHRY, CDR2 SYGVKD. This CDR3 spans 13 amino acids. The CDR3 is CAITRTENYGYTF. The CDR3 DNA reads TGTGCCATCACCAGGACAGAGAACTATGGCTACACCTTC.